Here is one T cell receptor (beta chain) with its context. Its target is unknown. Other nucleotide sequences in the sample specify the same CDR3. The data are from a study of T cell responses to AZD1222 COVID-19 vaccine. Study information: Analyses pooled second doses at about 4 or about 12 weeks.

CDR1 and CDR2 (germline): SNHLY, FYNNEI. The germline V and J ends were trimmed by 5 bases and 1 base, with 8 bases remaining between them. This CDR3 has 13 amino acids. General study points: Unmutated variant regions are reportedly the target of nearly half of TCRs that are spike-specific. Mostly white British, mostly female donors; authors suggested clonal diversity may be underestimated.

TCRdb keeps only in-frame clones here, not all; method: immunoSEQ multiplex PCR. The sample shows about 180,000 clones, about 89% of them seen only once. Sequencing was performed on peripheral blood, taken on day 0 of AZD1222 vaccination. This clonotype originated in an adult in good health. This chain connects TRBV2 to TRBJ1-1, with D tentatively TRBD1 (5 bases). The CDR3 protein is CASSRDSNTEAFF. CDR3 bases: TGTGCCAGCAGTAGGGACTCGAACACTGAAGCTTTCTTT.